This is a list of T cell receptor beta chains from one sample in a study of cytomegalovirus exposure and HLA in healthy donors. The table came from immunoSEQ multiplex PCR; TCRdb's copy has only in-frame clones and leaves some out. The sample carries 95,000 to 100,000 clones, 76% recorded once. Sequencing input: PBMCs. The receptors derive from a man between 40 and 49 years old in good health and CMV-seronegative. CDR3s include the opening cysteine and the closing phenylalanine or tryptophan. Each record gives: D gene, clone size, V gene, J gene, CDR3 protein, CDR3 DNA. A D gene is named only where the DNA matches it firmly. The listing skips clone size in some rows; elsewhere it reads once, few, many or a size class.

.,.,TRBV2,TRBJ2-1,CASRRRGGDSYNEQFF,TGTGCCAGCAGGAGGAGGGGGGGCGATTCCTACAATGAGCAGTTCTTC
.,.,TRBV5-5,TRBJ2-7,CASSFGGNYEQYF,TGTGCCAGCAGCTTTGGGGGGAACTACGAGCAGTACTTC
TRBD2,.,TRBV7-9,TRBJ2-3,CSSSLGLAGRSTDTQYF,TGTTCCAGCAGCTTAGGGCTAGCGGGGAGAAGCACAGATACGCAGTATTTT
TRBD1,.,TRBV6-6,TRBJ2-1,CASRQGDTYNEQFF,TGTGCCAGCAGACAGGGGGACACCTACAATGAGCAGTTCTTC
.,.,TRBV5-1,TRBJ1-1,CASSLRASNPTEAFF,TGCGCCAGCAGCCTCAGGGCCTCCAATCCCACTGAAGCTTTCTTT
TRBD1,.,TRBV9,TRBJ2-3,CASSVGQGLPDTQYF,TGTGCCAGCAGCGTAGGACAGGGTCTTCCAGATACGCAGTATTTT
TRBD2,.,TRBV6-1,TRBJ2-2,CASSEPSGGAGELFF,TGTGCCAGCAGTGAGCCTAGCGGGGGGGCCGGGGAGCTGTTTTTT
TRBD1,once,TRBV6-5,TRBJ1-6,CASNRQGQGSPLHF,TGTGCCAGCAATAGACAGGGCCAGGGTTCACCCCTCCACTTT
.,.,TRBV18,TRBJ1-4,CASSPDSLAEKLFF,TGTGCCAGCTCACCAGACAGCCTGGCGGAAAAACTGTTTTTT
TRBD1,.,TRBV2,TRBJ1-2,CASEGLRQGAIYGYTF,TGTGCCAGTGAGGGGTTACGACAGGGGGCAATATATGGCTACACCTTC
TRBD1,few,TRBV2,TRBJ2-1,CASSALRGPLGEQFF,TGTGCCAGCAGCGCCTTAAGGGGGCCCTTAGGTGAGCAGTTCTTC
TRBD1,.,TRBV18,TRBJ1-4,CASSQSTGQTNEKLFF,TGTGCCAGCTCACAGTCTACGGGACAGACTAATGAAAAACTGTTTTTT
.,.,TRBV5-6,TRBJ1-2,CASSWPRLAIYGYTF,TGTGCCAGCAGCTGGCCCCGACTCGCGATCTATGGCTACACCTTC
.,medium-sized,TRBV7-9,TRBJ1-5,CASSLGGWGQPQHF,TGTGCCAGCAGCTTAGGGGGCTGGGGTCAGCCCCAGCATTTT
.,.,TRBV5-8,TRBJ1-1,CASSLDQGLGAFF,TGTGCCAGCAGCTTGGATCAGGGCCTGGGAGCTTTCTTT
TRBD1,.,TRBV19,TRBJ2-3,CASSDRGSTDTQYF,TGTGCCAGTAGCGACAGGGGTAGCACAGATACGCAGTATTTT
TRBD2,once,TRBV7-2,TRBJ2-7,CASSSQTSGGAYSYEQYF,TGTGCCAGCAGCTCACAGACTAGCGGGGGGGCTTATTCCTACGAGCAGTACTTC
.,once,TRBV18,TRBJ1-1,CASSPPAGTNTEAFF,TGTGCCAGCTCACCACCGGCAGGGACAAACACTGAAGCTTTCTTT
TRBD1,.,TRBV29-1,TRBJ2-1,CSVERTGGYNEQFF,TGCAGCGTAGAAAGGACAGGGGGCTACAATGAGCAGTTCTTC
.,.,TRBV5-1,TRBJ1-6,CASSPRQGGNSPLHF,TGCGCCAGCAGCCCTCGGCAGGGAGGGAATTCCCCCCTCCACTTT